A single sample is the source of the 31 T cell receptor beta chains below, sequenced in a study of blood T cell dynamics during melanoma immunotherapy. Time point in this sample: pre-treatment baseline. Repertoires were generated with immunoSEQ multiplex PCR, while TCRdb's copy carries only in-frame clones and drops some. The repertoire holds several thousand clones, 81% seen once, with under 1.5% in the top ten. Sequencing was performed on blood, taken from a patient treated with checkpoint blockade. Receptors originate from a human donor with melanoma.

V gene TRBV5-1 combines with J gene TRBJ1-2; 9 nucleotides agree with TRBD1. Per germline, CDR1 SGHRS and CDR2 YFSETQ. The trim removed 4 bases at V and 8 bases at J, leaving 6 bases unmatched. This CDR3 is 13 amino acids long. The CDR3 DNA follows: TGCGCCAGCAGCCAGGGACAGGGATCGGGCTACACCTTC. The encoded protein is CASSQGQGSGYTF.

V usage is TRBV28 and J usage is TRBJ1-2; D gene ambiguous. Per the germline V gene, CDR1 is MDHEN and CDR2 is SYDVKM. This CDR3 spans 14 amino acids. V gave up 1 base and J gave up 4 bases, with 10 bases separating them. This CDR3 reads CASSLSGGGYGYTF. In DNA, the CDR3 is TGTGCCAGCAGTTTATCGGGAGGAGGCTATGGCTACACCTTC.

The gene calls are TRBV19 and TRBJ2-5; D is unclear. The germline V gene has CDR1 LNHDA and CDR2 SQIVND (reference sequence). Trimming took off 4 bases at V and 1 base at J, with 7 bases between the two ends. CDR3 length equals 13 residues. CDR3 nucleotides: TGTGCCAGTAGTAAAACGCCCCAAGAGACCCAGTACTTC. This encodes CASSKTPQETQYF.

This clone has only one observation. The chain uses TRBV5-4 and TRBJ1-2; possibly TRBD1 for D (6 bases). V was pared by 6 bases and J by 8 bases, with 17 bases between. CDR3 length: 13 residues. CDR1 is SGHNT and CDR2 is YYREEE in the germline V gene (reference sequence). The CDR3 protein is CASTQDTRGGYTF. The CDR3 DNA follows: TGTGCCAGCACCCAGGACACCAGGGGCGGCTACACCTTC.

V usage is TRBV27 and J usage is TRBJ2-1; D possibly corresponds to TRBD2 (6 bases). There are 15 residues in the CDR3. V was pared by 0 bases and J by 2 bases, with 8 bases between. Germline V gives CDR1 MNHEY, CDR2 SMNVEV (reference sequence). The CDR3 region has the DNA TGTGCCAGCAGTTTATCGGGGGGAACCTACAATGAGCAGTTCTTC. Translating it yields CASSLSGGTYNEQFF.

V gene TRBV5-4 combines with J gene TRBJ1-4, with 7 bases identical to TRBD1. Germline V gives CDR1 SGHNT, CDR2 YYREEE (reference sequence). The V segment lost 3 bases and the J segment 4 bases; nucleotides outside the gene matches: 3. The CDR3 loop spans 14 amino acids. CDR3 region: CASSWDSSNEKLFF. The CDR3, as DNA: TGTGCCAGCAGCTGGGACAGTAGTAATGAAAAACTGTTTTTT.

The V call is TRBV6-5, the J call TRBJ1-3; no firm D call. V was pared by 5 bases and J by 2 bases, with 10 bases between. The CDR3 spans 14 residues. Germline CDR1 is MNHEY and CDR2 is SVGAGI. CDR3 loop: CASSTPGTGNTIYF. CDR3 in DNA: TGTGCCAGCAGTACTCCGGGTACTGGAAACACCATATATTTT.

This clone was counted a single time. V and J are TRBV6-1 and TRBJ1-1, with D unresolved. V dropped 7 bases and J dropped 11 bases, with 20 bases sitting between them. This CDR3 is 13 amino acids long. Germline V gene data show CDR1 as MNHNS and CDR2 as SASEGT. The chain's CDR3 is CASKGGQPVSAFF. CDR3 in DNA: TGTGCCAGCAAAGGCGGGCAACCCGTAAGCGCTTTCTTT.

This clone was seen more than once but under ten times. The chain couples TRBV5-1 to TRBJ2-5; D is perhaps TRBD2 (6 bases). Per the germline V gene, CDR1 is SGHRS and CDR2 is YFSETQ. The CDR3 spans 15 residues. V gave up 0 bases and J gave up 4 bases, with 13 bases separating them. Written as DNA, the CDR3 is TGCGCCAGCAGCTTGGAATCGGGAGCGGGAGAGACCCAGTACTTC. It translates to CASSLESGAGETQYF.

This clone was seen a single time. The chain uses TRBV9 and TRBJ1-6, with D possibly matching TRBD1 (6 bases). Germline V gene data show CDR1 as SGDLS and CDR2 as YYNGEE. V lost 7 bases, J lost 11 bases, and 13 bases lay in between. This CDR3 is built from 12 residues. The CDR3 reads CASAGGQTPLHF. DNA for the CDR3: TGTGCCAGCGCTGGGGGGCAAACACCCCTCCACTTT.

V gene TRBV27 combines with J gene TRBJ2-1; tentative D call: TRBD2 (5 bases). Germline V gene lookup returns CDR1 MNHEY and CDR2 SMNVEV (reference sequence). The CDR3 is made up of 13 amino acids. V was pared by 3 bases and J by 9 bases, with 12 bases between. The CDR3 loop is CASSFLDGGEQFF. CDR3 DNA sequence: TGTGCCAGCAGTTTCCTAGATGGAGGTGAGCAGTTCTTC.

The chain couples TRBV11-2 to TRBJ2-7; D is unclear. The CDR3 spans 11 residues. Germline V gives CDR1 SGHAT, CDR2 FQNNGV. Trimming stripped 4 bases from V and 5 bases from J, with 6 bases between. CDR3 nucleotides: TGTGCCAGCAGCTCTGGACACGAGCAGTACTTC. Encoded protein: CASSSGHEQYF. Combining the CDR3 with reference TRBV11-2 and TRBJ2-7 gives the whole variable domain EAGVAQSPRYKIIEKRQSVAFWCNPISGHATLYWYQQILGQGPKLLIQFQNNGVVDDSQLPKDRFSAERLKGVDSTLKIQPAKLEDSAVYLCASSSGHEQYFGPGTRLTVT.

The chain joins TRBV5-8 to TRBJ2-4; D ambiguous. The germline V gene encodes CDR1 SGHTS and CDR2 YDEGEE. The CDR3 is made up of 12 amino acids. The V and J ends lost 5 bases and 5 bases respectively, with 8 bases between them. The CDR3 here is CASRKLENIQYF. CDR3 DNA: TGTGCCAGCAGGAAGCTCGAAAACATTCAGTACTTC.

The V and J genes are TRBV7-2 and TRBJ1-5; 7 bases fit TRBD1. Germline V gene data show CDR1 as SGHTA and CDR2 as FQGNSA. V gave up 5 bases and J gave up 3 bases; unmatched junction bases: 10. The CDR3 length is 16 residues. CDR3 sequence (DNA): TGTGCCAGCAGCCTGGGGACAGCCACTCCCAATCAGCCCCAGCATTTT. As protein: CASSLGTATPNQPQHF.

V usage is TRBV6-1 and J usage is TRBJ2-7; a possible D gene is TRBD1 (5 bases). Germline V gene sequence: CDR1 MNHNS, CDR2 SASEGT. The CDR3 is 14 amino acids. V shed 6 bases and J shed 0 bases, with 12 bases lying between them. The CDR3, as DNA: TGTGCCAGCAGACCCCAGGGTAACTCCTACGAGCAGTACTTC. Translation: CASRPQGNSYEQYF.

This chain connects TRBV28 to TRBJ2-7, with D perhaps TRBD1 (6 bases). The germline gives CDR1 MDHEN, CDR2 SYDVKM. The CDR3 runs 17 residues. Deletions cut 6 bases from V and 5 bases from J, with 26 bases between. As DNA, the CDR3 is TGTGCCAGCAGCCAGAATCTGTTACAGGGAGCTTACAACGAGCAGTACTTC. Translated: CASSQNLLQGAYNEQYF.

J is TRBJ1-3 and V is TRBV7-2; a possible D gene is TRBD1 (5 bases). This CDR3 is built from 15 residues. Looked up from germline, CDR1 is SGHTA and CDR2 is FQGNSA. The V and J ends lost 3 bases and 0 bases respectively, with 9 bases between them. CDR3 sequence: CASSLGGSSGNTIYF. The DNA for the CDR3 is TGTGCCAGCAGCTTGGGGGGTAGCTCTGGAAACACCATATATTTT.

The CDR3 is CASSLESGSYNEQFF. The CDR3 region has the DNA TGTGCCAGCAGCTTAGAAAGTGGCTCCTACAATGAGCAGTTCTTC. The chain links TRBV5-6 to TRBJ2-1, with D hard to call. The CDR3 is 15 residues long. Trimming left V 2 bases short and J 0 bases short, with 9 bases between. The germline gives CDR1 SGHDT, CDR2 YYEEEE.

V and J are TRBV11-2 and TRBJ2-3; D unresolved. Trimming removed 4 bases from V and 5 bases from J, with 7 bases in between. There are 12 residues in the CDR3. Germline V gene data show CDR1 as SGHAT and CDR2 as FQNNGV. The CDR3 here is CASSSAVDTQYF. The CDR3 region has the DNA TGTGCCAGCAGCTCGGCGGTAGATACGCAGTATTTT.

The chain uses TRBV2 and TRBJ1-1; D is ambiguous. The CDR3 length is 15 residues. Trimming stripped 2 bases from V and 5 bases from J, with 15 bases between. CDR1 and CDR2 (germline): SNHLY, FYNNEI. For the CDR3, the DNA is TGTGCCAGCAGTGAAAAGGCGAGAGGAGGGACTGAAGCTTTCTTT. Residues: CASSEKARGGTEAFF.

J is TRBJ1-1 and V is TRBV28; D is unresolved. Trimming took 3 bases from V and 2 from J, leaving 1 base between them. The germline V gene has CDR1 MDHEN and CDR2 SYDVKM. CDR3 length: 11 amino acids. CDR3 loop: CASSFNTEAFF. The CDR3 DNA reads as TGTGCCAGCAGTTTCAACACTGAAGCTTTCTTT.

This chain uses TRBV30 with TRBJ2-2; either TRBD1 or TRBD2 may supply D (5 bases each). The CDR3 contains 14 residues. In germline, CDR1 is GTSNPN, CDR2 SVGIG (reference sequence). The V end was cut by 2 bases, the J end by 0 bases, with 7 bases between. CDR3 sequence: CAWSLGANTGELFF. CDR3 coding DNA: TGTGCCTGGAGTCTGGGGGCGAACACCGGGGAGCTGTTTTTT. Supplemented by reference TRBV30 and TRBJ2-2, the full variable domain reads SQTIHQWPATLVQPVGSPLSLECTVEGTSNPNLYWYRQAAGRGLQLLFYSVGIGQISSEVPQNLSASRPQDRQFILSSKKLLLSDSGFYLCAWSLGANTGELFFGEGSRLTVL.

The V gene is TRBV5-1, the J gene TRBJ2-3; D gene uncertain. The germline V and J ends were trimmed by 0 bases and 0 bases, with 8 bases remaining between them. The CDR3 covers 15 residues. CDR1 is SGHRS, CDR2 YFSETQ, per germline. CDR3 in DNA: TGCGCCAGCAGCTTGGCGCAGTCTAGCACAGATACGCAGTATTTT. Its translation is CASSLAQSSTDTQYF. Supplemented by reference TRBV5-1 and TRBJ2-3, the full variable domain reads KAGVTQTPRYLIKTRGQQVTLSCSPISGHRSVSWYQQTPGQGLQFLFEYFSETQRNKGNFPGRFSGRQFSNSRSEMNVSTLELGDSALYLCASSLAQSSTDTQYFGPGTRLTVL.

V gene TRBV9 combines with J gene TRBJ2-3, with 7 bases aligning to TRBD1. The CDR3 is 17 amino acids. Trimming removed 1 base from V and 3 bases from J; junction bases left unmatched: 11. The germline CDR1 and CDR2 sequences are SGDLS and YYNGEE. The CDR3 coding sequence is TGTGCCAGCAGCGTAACTGCCCGGACAGGTAGTACAGATACGCAGTATTTT. Residues: CASSVTARTGSTDTQYF. The entire variable domain, with the rest obtained from reference TRBV9 and TRBJ2-3, is as follows: DSGVTQTPKHLITATGQRVTLRCSPRSGDLSVYWYQQSLDQGLQFLIQYYNGEERAKGNILERFSAQQFPDLHSELNLSSLELGDSALYFCASSVTARTGSTDTQYFGPGTRLTVL.

The rearrangement joins TRBV11-2 to TRBJ2-2; possible D gene TRBD1, 6 bases. The CDR3 length is 16 residues. V shed 5 bases and J shed 7 bases, with 20 bases lying between them. The germline V gene has CDR1 SGHAT and CDR2 FQNNGV. The CDR3 reads CASSLVPQGWVGELFF. In nucleotides, the CDR3 is TGTGCCAGCAGCCTCGTCCCGCAGGGGTGGGTCGGGGAGCTGTTTTTT.

V is TRBV6-1 and J is TRBJ2-3; the D gene could be TRBD1 or TRBD2 (7 bases each). Germline V CDR1 and CDR2: MNHNS, SASEGT. V lost 4 bases to trimming and J lost 8 bases, with 16 bases between them. This CDR3 has 14 residues. The CDR3 loop is CASSGAQGRGTQYF. Here the CDR3 DNA reads TGTGCCAGCAGTGGGGCACAGGGGAGGGGTACGCAGTATTTT.

The rearrangement joins TRBV9 to TRBJ1-6, with unresolved D. V was trimmed by 0 bases and J by 6 bases, leaving 16 bases between them. CDR3 size: 17 residues. In germline, CDR1 is SGDLS, CDR2 YYNGEE. This CDR3 reads CASSVAVRAGLNSPLHF. CDR3 in DNA: TGTGCCAGCAGCGTAGCTGTGAGGGCCGGACTTAATTCACCCCTCCACTTT.

This clone was counted only a few times. This chain uses TRBV10-3 with TRBJ1-6, with a possible D match to TRBD1 (5 bases). V gave up 3 bases and J gave up 7 bases, with 16 bases separating them. Germline V gene lookup returns CDR1 ENHRY and CDR2 SYGVKD. CDR3 size: 16 residues. This CDR3 reads CAISDQGPQGNSPLHF. For the CDR3, the DNA is TGTGCCATCAGTGACCAGGGCCCCCAAGGGAATTCACCCCTCCACTTT.

This chain links TRBV11-2 with TRBJ2-3; D gene ambiguous. The CDR3 runs to 14 residues. Germline CDR1 SGHAT, CDR2 FQNNGV. Trimming stripped 1 base from V and 2 bases from J, with 7 bases between. The CDR3 sequence: CASSLGQLTDTQYF. The CDR3 bases are TGTGCCAGCAGCTTAGGGCAACTCACAGATACGCAGTATTTT.

The genes are TRBV27 and TRBJ1-2; 8 bases line up with TRBD1. CDR3 length: 16 amino acids. Trimming at V came to 0 bases and at J to 9 bases, leaving 12 bases not matched to a gene. Germline lookup yields CDR1 MNHEY and CDR2 SMNVEV (reference sequence). This CDR3 is CASSLSLTGVMRSYTF. CDR3 coding DNA: TGTGCCAGCAGTTTATCGCTGACAGGGGTTATGAGGAGCTACACCTTC.

The chain employs TRBV27 and TRBJ1-6; no firm D call. The CDR3 is 15 residues long. The V gene's germline CDR1 is MNHEY and CDR2 SMNVEV (reference sequence). Trimming pared 5 bases from V and 0 bases from J, leaving 8 bases between. The CDR3 loop is CASSPPGSYNSPLHF. In nucleotides, the CDR3 is TGTGCCAGCAGTCCCCCAGGCTCCTATAATTCACCCCTCCACTTT.